The 10 T cell receptor beta chains in this list originate from one sample, sequenced in a study of response to subunit inactivated influenza vaccine. TCRdb passed the RT-PCR reads through MiXCR, listing each CDR3 protein once. The profile shows 500,000 to 600,000 distinct CDR3 sequences, approximately 12% of them singletons. The specimen was PBMCs from blood, collected on the day of vaccination. The receptors here all came from a man aged 45 to 65 who received an inactivated influenza vaccine.

This chain links TRBV7-9 with TRBJ1-2, with D hard to call. CDR1 is SEHNR and CDR2 is FQNEAQ in the germline V gene (reference sequence). Trimming left V 4 bases short and J 5 bases short, with 8 bases between. The CDR3 has 12 amino acids. The CDR3: CASSSTAYGYTF. The CDR3 nucleotides are TGTGCCAGCAGCTCAACAGCTTATGGCTACACCTTC.

This clonotype was found a few times. The chain joins TRBV7-2 to TRBJ2-7; the D gene is possibly TRBD1 (5 bases). Trimming removed 5 bases at V and 3 bases at J, with 14 bases between. The CDR3 contains 14 residues. CDR1 SGHTA and CDR2 FQGNSA come from the germline V gene. The DNA of the CDR3 is TGTGCCAGCAGCCCGCGAGGCAGGGACTACGAGCAGTACTTC. Translation gives CASSPRGRDYEQYF. The complete variable domain, with remaining parts taken from reference TRBV7-2 and TRBJ2-7, reads GAGVSQSPSNKVTEKGKDVELRCDPISGHTALYWYRQSLGQGLEFLIYFQGNSAPDKSGLPSDRFSAERTGGSVSTLTIQRTQQEDSAVYLCASSPRGRDYEQYFGPGTRLTVT.

CDR3 loop: CSARVLAGPYEQYF. CDR3 bases: TGCAGTGCTAGAGTACTAGCGGGACCCTACGAGCAGTACTTC. The rearrangement links TRBV20-1 to TRBJ2-7; 10 bases map to TRBD2. This CDR3 spans 14 amino acids. From germline, CDR1 is DFQATT and CDR2 SNEGSKA (reference sequence). J was trimmed by 2 bases and V by 1 base; bases with no gene match: 2.

The chain is built from TRBV7-1 and TRBJ2-1; 16 bases align to TRBD2. TRBV7-1 is an ORF for which the function is uncertain. V shed 3 bases and J 6 bases; nucleotides not matched to a gene: 23. There are 23 residues in the CDR3. The CDR3 DNA reads as TGTGCCAGCAGCTCTCTTACCCCTACCCCGGGACTAGCGGGAGGGTTTGGTGCCAATGAGCAGTTCTTC. Protein sequence: CASSSLTPTPGLAGGFGANEQFF.

The chain carries TRBV3-1 and TRBJ2-1; D unclear. Germline lookup yields CDR1 LGHDT and CDR2 YNNKEL (reference sequence). V was cut by 6 bases and J by 4 bases, with 16 bases left in between. This CDR3 has 15 residues. The CDR3 is CASSRPTRKYNEQFF. In DNA, the CDR3 is TGTGCCAGCAGTCGTCCAACACGAAAGTACAATGAGCAGTTCTTC.

The chain employs TRBV20-1 and TRBJ1-1; a weak D match, TRBD1 (5 bases). V gave up 3 bases and J gave up 1 base, with 15 bases separating them. Germline loops: CDR1 DFQATT, CDR2 SNEGSKA (reference sequence). This CDR3 contains 15 residues. CDR3 coding DNA: TGCAGTGCTAGCCGACCGGGACGCCGGAACACTGAAGCTTTCTTT. Its protein is CSASRPGRRNTEAFF.

The rearrangement uses TRBV21-1 and TRBJ2-3; the D segment call TRBD1 is taken from the table without a DNA check. TRBV21-1 is described as a pseudogene. The CDR3 covers 17 residues. The CDR3: CASNREGLQGVGDTQYF. The CDR3, as DNA: TGTGCCAGCAATCGAGAGGGGTTACAGGGGGTCGGAGATACGCAGTATTTT.

The rearrangement joins TRBV18 to TRBJ2-7; the match to TRBD1 covers 7 bases. Per the germline V gene, CDR1 is KGHSH and CDR2 is LQKENI. The CDR3 covers 15 residues. Germline trimming cut 4 bases from V and 0 bases from J; bases unmatched to any gene: 6. The DNA for the CDR3 is TGTGCCAGCTCACGGGGACAGCGAGGCTCCTACGAGCAGTACTTC. The encoded protein is CASSRGQRGSYEQYF.

This clonotype was seen at least ten times. The V gene is TRBV12-3 or TRBV12-4, the J gene TRBJ2-5; TRBD2 might be the D (6 bases). CDR3 length: 15 residues. Trimming left V 5 bases short and J 7 bases short, with 20 bases between. This CDR3 reads CASSASGLIRGTQYF. In DNA form, the CDR3 reads TGTGCCAGCAGTGCCTCGGGACTCATAAGAGGGACCCAGTACTTC.

This clonotype occurred a few times. This chain links TRBV12-3 or TRBV12-4 with TRBJ2-7; maybe TRBD2 (5 bases). V lost 6 bases to trimming and J lost 0 bases, with 15 bases between them. The CDR3 covers 15 residues. The CDR3 is CASSPMRAHSYEQYF. Written as DNA, the CDR3 is TGTGCCAGCAGCCCAATGAGGGCACACTCCTACGAGCAGTACTTC.